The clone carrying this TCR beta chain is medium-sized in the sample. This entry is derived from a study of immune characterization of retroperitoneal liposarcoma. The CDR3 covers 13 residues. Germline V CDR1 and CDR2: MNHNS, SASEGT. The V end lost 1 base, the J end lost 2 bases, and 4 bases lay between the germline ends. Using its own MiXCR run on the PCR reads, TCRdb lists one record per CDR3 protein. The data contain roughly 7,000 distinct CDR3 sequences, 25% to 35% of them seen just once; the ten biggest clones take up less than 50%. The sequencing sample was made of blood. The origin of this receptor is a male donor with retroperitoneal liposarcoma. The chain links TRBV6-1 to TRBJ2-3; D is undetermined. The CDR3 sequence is CASSEGDTDTQYF. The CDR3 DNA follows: TGTGCCAGCAGTGAAGGGGACACAGATACGCAGTATTTT.